This T cell receptor beta chain was identified in a study of blood T cell repertoires in COVID-19 (dated by TCRdb to the early 2020s). Study-wide context: The collaborator samples originated in the United States, Italy and Spain and spanned the acute and convalescent phases of COVID-19. The material from the prospective study consisted of cDNA or gDNA derived from T cells, B-cell-depleted T cells, or PBMCs. Subjects who had been exposed to COVID-19, were actively infected with it, or had recovered from it provided the deeply sampled blood TCRbeta repertoires that made up the dataset. The repertoires were released in a freely available public database meant as a resource for research on the immune response to SARS-CoV-2. The samples were drawn from the first 160 participants of the ongoing ImmuneRACE study and from 950 to 1,500 subjects provided by 6 global collaborators. A de-identified subject ID, COVID-19 status, age in years and sex were almost always included in the sample metadata. Where HLA class I and class II types were available, the types were taken from metadata supplied by the sample provider, not from assay-based typing.

Participants in the prospective study were enrolled through a virtual design, were aged about 18 to 89 years, and lived in roughly 24 United States geographic areas. In the prospective study, cohorts were assigned on the basis of participant-reported clinical history obtained from a screening survey and a study questionnaire. Recovered participants in ImmuneRACE Cohort 3 were defined by two consecutive negative NP/OP PCR tests, clearance by a healthcare professional, or resolution of symptoms. In the prospective study, whole blood, serum and a nasopharyngeal or oropharyngeal swab were collected from each participant by mobile phlebotomists. Prospective study participants could optionally give additional blood draws and questionnaires over an approximately 2-month period. Before DNA extraction, blood samples from the prospective study were shipped at room temperature or frozen. Worth noting for this clone: Its target antigen remains unknown. No base-level quality is on record; no much larger clone is a single base apart.

From cysteine to phenylalanine, the CDR3 is 16 amino acids long. Only the CDR3 region is kept as DNA, spanning 48 bases read in frame from base 1. The CDR1 and CDR2 encoded by the germline V gene are SNHLY and FYNNEI. V is shortened by 4 bases, J by 0 bases, and the region joining them spans 13 bases. TCRbeta CDR3 regions were amplified from genomic DNA by means of the immunoSEQ Assay, a bias-controlled multiplex PCR. On the study's bioinformatics: Within the assay, amplification of reference gene primers was used to estimate how many nucleated cells each sample contained. To quantify the absolute abundance of each unique TCRbeta CDR3 rearrangement, sequence reads were collapsed and filtered. For each sample, productive Simpson clonality was calculated as the square root of Simpson's diversity index over productive rearrangements. TCRdb took over this immuneACCESS table, retaining in-frame rearrangements with V and J assigned. Such tables are incomplete; in checked studies, under half of the missing clones stem from an unresolved V gene, and the remainder is unexplained. Clonal size and the V and J genes are those of that table, whereas D and trimming came from the DNA. This sample holds more than 300,000 clones; 75% to 90% were observed only once. The ten most abundant clones make up approximately 5.4% of the sample.

The paper's findings and limits, for the study overall: How much clinical and demographic metadata was included differed by source and by participant, and the metadata was provided uncurated.

Rearrangement joined TRBV2 to TRBJ2-1; confidence is insufficient to name the D gene. The sequence was collected from a woman aged 45-65 years who had recovered from COVID-19. Source material: PBMCs or T cells enriched from blood (not recorded which). The bases read TGTGCCAGCAGTGGTGAGAACCTGAGCTCCTACAATGAGCAGTTCTTC. Protein translation: CASSGENLSSYNEQFF.